A selection of T cell receptor beta chains follows, all from one sample in a study of CXCR3-negative and CXCR3-positive naive CD8 T cells. TCRdb reprocessed the 5' RACE reads, with one entry per CDR3 protein and no DNA. The sample holds about 150,000 distinct CDR3 sequences. What was sequenced was naive CXCR3+ CD8+ T cells from blood. These receptors came from a human donor in good health. Some clones in this sample may be carry-over from other donors' samples. The CDR3 runs from the conserved cysteine through the conserved F or W.

cdr3_aa: CASSQSSWDEQFF
cdr3_length: 13
j_call: TRBJ2-1
v_call: TRBV4-3

cdr3_aa: CASSQDYEFYGYTF
cdr3_length: 14
j_call: TRBJ1-2
v_call: TRBV4-3

cdr3_aa: CSVNRENTEAFF
cdr3_length: 12
j_call: TRBJ1-1
v_call: TRBV29-1

cdr3_aa: CAAGEGANTGELFF
cdr3_length: 14
j_call: TRBJ2-2
v_call: TRBV23-1

cdr3_aa: CASSKILWGNQPQHF
cdr3_length: 15
j_call: TRBJ1-5
v_call: TRBV21-1

cdr3_aa: CASSLVGLAHEQFF
cdr3_length: 14
j_call: TRBJ2-1
v_call: TRBV7-9

cdr3_aa: CASGHGIGGRPNTGELFF
cdr3_length: 18
j_call: TRBJ2-2
v_call: TRBV11-2

cdr3_aa: CASSTPTSVSYNEQFF
cdr3_length: 16
j_call: TRBJ2-1
v_call: TRBV7-9

cdr3_aa: CSVGSSYEQYF
cdr3_length: 11
j_call: TRBJ2-7
v_call: TRBV29-1

cdr3_aa: CATSSYVLAAPKNIQYF
cdr3_length: 17
j_call: TRBJ2-4
v_call: TRBV15

cdr3_aa: CASSSDGTNYGYTF
cdr3_length: 14
j_call: TRBJ1-2
v_call: TRBV9

cdr3_aa: CASSQDVWAGGENTEAFF
cdr3_length: 18
j_call: TRBJ1-1
v_call: TRBV14

cdr3_aa: CSGETGNTGELFF
cdr3_length: 13
j_call: TRBJ2-2
v_call: TRBV29-1

cdr3_aa: CSVDDSGTDTQYF
cdr3_length: 13
j_call: TRBJ2-3
v_call: TRBV29-1

cdr3_aa: CASSQILVSYEQYF
cdr3_length: 14
j_call: TRBJ2-7
v_call: TRBV4-1

cdr3_aa: CASSLVPVGQDYEQYF
cdr3_length: 16
j_call: TRBJ2-7
v_call: TRBV5-5

cdr3_aa: CSVEGGLEQFF
cdr3_length: 11
j_call: TRBJ2-1
v_call: TRBV29-1

cdr3_aa: CASSSSGTGIARKFF
cdr3_length: 15
j_call: TRBJ2-1
v_call: TRBV19

cdr3_aa: CASSPREDYEQYF
cdr3_length: 13
j_call: TRBJ2-7
v_call: TRBV18

cdr3_aa: CATSRGDRAYEQYF
cdr3_length: 14
j_call: TRBJ2-7
v_call: TRBV15

cdr3_aa: CASSLHLGDRAYEQYF
cdr3_length: 16
j_call: TRBJ2-7
v_call: TRBV5-5

cdr3_aa: CASRLKPPRSYEQYF
cdr3_length: 15
j_call: TRBJ2-7
v_call: TRBV11-3

cdr3_aa: CASSYVAGSGYEQYF
cdr3_length: 15
j_call: TRBJ2-7
v_call: TRBV6-2/TRBV6-3

cdr3_aa: CASTTGSYNEQFF
cdr3_length: 13
j_call: TRBJ2-1
v_call: TRBV27

cdr3_aa: CSGDAGVNEQFF
cdr3_length: 12
j_call: TRBJ2-1
v_call: TRBV29-1

cdr3_aa: CASSRAGAGSYEQYF
cdr3_length: 15
j_call: TRBJ2-7
v_call: TRBV27

cdr3_aa: CASSLSGSGQFF
cdr3_length: 12
j_call: TRBJ2-1
v_call: TRBV7-3

cdr3_aa: CASSSPGLAGANTGELFF
cdr3_length: 18
j_call: TRBJ2-2
v_call: TRBV7-6

cdr3_aa: CASSARPTNEKLFF
cdr3_length: 14
j_call: TRBJ1-4
v_call: TRBV19

cdr3_aa: CASSFAISYEQYF
cdr3_length: 13
j_call: TRBJ2-7
v_call: TRBV5-5

cdr3_aa: CATSEGGELFF
cdr3_length: 11
j_call: TRBJ2-2
v_call: TRBV10-3

cdr3_aa: CASSIGTYEAFF
cdr3_length: 12
j_call: TRBJ1-1
v_call: TRBV19

cdr3_aa: CASSSKLTIYEQYF
cdr3_length: 14
j_call: TRBJ2-7
v_call: TRBV5-4

cdr3_aa: CASSSPQTGNTEAFF
cdr3_length: 15
j_call: TRBJ1-1
v_call: TRBV27

cdr3_aa: CSVEGDDYEQYF
cdr3_length: 12
j_call: TRBJ2-7
v_call: TRBV29-1

cdr3_aa: CASTAPAAREQYF
cdr3_length: 13
j_call: TRBJ2-7
v_call: TRBV7-2

cdr3_aa: CASSFSPGNNEQFF
cdr3_length: 14
j_call: TRBJ2-1
v_call: TRBV28

cdr3_aa: CASSVGDATDTQYF
cdr3_length: 14
j_call: TRBJ2-3
v_call: TRBV9

cdr3_aa: CAISDEAGYEQFF
cdr3_length: 13
j_call: TRBJ2-1
v_call: TRBV10-3

cdr3_aa: CSAADREIPWEQYF
cdr3_length: 14
j_call: TRBJ2-7
v_call: TRBV29-1

cdr3_aa: CASSPSPSSRIYEQYF
cdr3_length: 16
j_call: TRBJ2-7
v_call: TRBV4-1

cdr3_aa: CASSSWEDRAKNIQYF
cdr3_length: 16
j_call: TRBJ2-4
v_call: TRBV7-9

cdr3_aa: CAITGGLNTGELFF
cdr3_length: 14
j_call: TRBJ2-2
v_call: TRBV6-2/TRBV6-3

cdr3_aa: CASSLEPGGYEQYF
cdr3_length: 14
j_call: TRBJ2-7
v_call: TRBV5-5

cdr3_aa: CSVVQGVNYEQYF
cdr3_length: 13
j_call: TRBJ2-7
v_call: TRBV29-1